This TCR beta chain emerged from a study of CD8 T cells in ankylosing spondylitis. Notes on the study in general: Reported data indicate significant enrichment of disease-linked clones within matched ankylosing spondylitis synovial fluid. In ankylosing spondylitis blood, a motif of roughly eight highly homologous TCR beta variants appeared characteristic.

There are many counts of this clonotype. Its target is not known. This CDR3 is 12 amino acids long. V shed 10 bases and J 1 base; nucleotides not matched to a gene: 3. CDR1 ENHRY and CDR2 SYGVKD come from the germline V gene. TCRdb re-called the 5' RACE reads through MiXCR, storing one row per CDR3 protein. This sample has a few hundred thousand distinct CDR3 sequences, with roughly 13% found just once. The source material was blood, either unsorted or a sorted T cell fraction (not recorded which). The chain recombines TRBV10-3 with TRBJ2-7; 8 bases are shared with TRBD1. The receptor's source is a male donor with ankylosing spondylitis. CDR3 protein: CATGQGSYEQYF. Here the CDR3 DNA reads TGTGCCACCGGACAGGGATCCTACGAGCAGTACTTC.